The rows below give T cell receptor beta chains drawn from one sample of a study of metastatic and nonmetastatic thyroid tumors. With MiXCR, TCRdb called clones anew from the PCR reads. The table records about 23,000 clones, around 21% of them present only once. The sequencing sample was made of blood. These receptors were taken from a female donor with papillary thyroid cancer or a benign thyroid nodule (not recorded which). Some clones in this sample may be carry-over from other donors' samples. The CDR3 runs from the conserved cysteine through the conserved F or W. A D gene is named only where the DNA matches it firmly. Part of the rows lack a size; the others show once, few, many or a class for expanded clones.

CDR3 length | J gene | clone size | V gene | D gene | CDR3 protein | CDR3 DNA
15 | TRBJ2-3 | . | TRBV9 | . | CASSVVDSFTDTQYF | TGTGCCAGCAGCGTAGTGGACAGCTTCACAGATACGCAGTATTTT
15 | TRBJ1-4 | many | TRBV30 | . | CAWSVRERTDEKLFF | TGTGCCTGGAGTGTACGGGAGAGGACTGATGAAAAACTGTTTTTT
16 | TRBJ2-7 | many | TRBV7-8 | . | CASSLWGTRNSYEQYF | TGTGCCAGCAGCCTCTGGGGAACGAGGAACTCCTACGAGCAGTACTTC
15 | TRBJ2-1 | many | TRBV9 | TRBD2 | CASSMSGGYDNEQFF | TGTGCCAGCAGCATGAGCGGGGGGTACGACAATGAGCAGTTCTTC
13 | TRBJ2-7 | many | TRBV30 | . | CAWSVRGSYEQYF | TGTGCCTGGAGTGTACGGGGGTCTTACGAGCAGTACTTC
10 | TRBJ1-2 | medium-sized | TRBV6-1 | . | CASSDGGYTF | TGTGCCAGCAGTGACGGAGGCTACACCTTC
15 | TRBJ2-3 | . | TRBV4-3 | . | CASSQSRVGSDTQYF | TGCGCCAGCAGCCAGTCACGCGTCGGTTCAGATACGCAGTATTTT
15 | TRBJ2-1 | many | TRBV5-4 | TRBD1 | CASSPPGTGGNEQFF | TGTGCCAGCAGCCCTCCCGGGACAGGGGGCAATGAGCAGTTCTTC
15 | TRBJ1-3 | many | TRBV3-1 | TRBD1 | CASSQDHRGGNTIYF | TGTGCCAGCAGCCAAGATCACAGGGGAGGAAACACCATATATTTT
15 | TRBJ1-4 | . | TRBV28 | . | CASRPPGHGGEKLFF | TGTGCCAGCAGGCCGCCTGGCCATGGCGGGGAAAAACTGTTTTTT
15 | TRBJ2-7 | . | TRBV20-1 | . | CSATTLSGRTYEKYF | TGCAGTGCTACTACTTTAAGCGGGCGCACATACGAGAAGTACTTC
14 | TRBJ2-7 | . | TRBV6-2/TRBV6-3 | . | CASSYSGVSDEEYW | TGTGCCAGCAGTTACTCGGGAGTTTCCGACGAGGAGTACTGG
14 | TRBJ2-1 | many | TRBV7-9 | TRBD1 | CASSPKTGGTEQFF | TGTGCCAGCAGCCCAAAGACAGGGGGCACTGAGCAGTTCTTC
15 | TRBJ1-2 | few | TRBV6-2/TRBV6-3 | . | CAITVGQYGLYGYTF | TGTGCCATCACCGTAGGCCAATACGGTTTATATGGCTACACCTTC
16 | TRBJ2-1 | . | TRBV11-2 | . | CASRLPARSSYNEQFF | TGTGCCAGCAGGCTACCTGCCAGGAGCTCCTACAATGAGCAGTTCTTC
15 | TRBJ2-7 | many | TRBV4-1 | TRBD1 | CASSQRQGMFYEQYF | TGCGCCAGCAGCCAAAGACAGGGGATGTTTTACGAGCAGTACTTC
16 | TRBJ1-5 | many | TRBV20-1 | . | CSATGTGWGQWGPQHF | TGCAGTGCTACCGGGACGGGGTGGGGGCAATGGGGGCCCCAGCATTTT
17 | TRBJ2-6 | medium-sized | TRBV6-1 | TRBD1 | CASRGTGLYSGANVLTF | TGTGCCAGTCGCGGGACAGGGTTATATTCTGGGGCCAACGTCCTGACTTTC
13 | TRBJ1-5 | many | TRBV29-1 | . | CSVAGASNQPQHF | TGCAGCGTGGCAGGAGCCAGCAATCAGCCCCAGCATTTT
14 | TRBJ1-3 | medium-sized | TRBV6-1 | . | CASNMGGDRNTIYF | TGTGCCAGCAATATGGGGGGGGATCGAAACACCATATATTTT
16 | TRBJ2-1 | . | TRBV7-3 | TRBD2 | CASSLRLAGLENEQFF | TGTGCCAGCAGCTTAAGGCTAGCGGGTCTCGAAAATGAGCAGTTCTTC
15 | TRBJ1-4 | . | TRBV25-1 | TRBD1 | CASSEDPDRDEKRLF | TGTGCCAGCAGTGAAGATCCGGACAGGGATGAAAAACGGTTATTT
15 | TRBJ1-3 | . | TRBV11-2 | . | CASSVQGLAGNTIYF | TGTGCCAGCAGCGTACAGGGTTTGGCTGGAAACACCATATATTTT
12 | TRBJ1-5 | . | TRBV20-1 | . | CSAGGGGQPQHF | TGCAGTGCTGGGGGCGGGGGTCAGCCCCAGCATTTT
19 | TRBJ2-6 | many | TRBV18 | . | CASSPTPPQGFSGANVLTF | TGTGCCAGCTCACCCACTCCTCCACAGGGCTTCTCTGGGGCCAACGTCCTGACTTTC
13 | TRBJ1-1 | many | TRBV10-1 | . | CASSDPGETEAFF | TGCGCCAGCAGTGATCCAGGGGAAACTGAAGCTTTCTTT
18 | TRBJ2-1 | . | TRBV19 | . | CASSIGGITSLRINEQFF | TGTGCCAGTAGTATAGGAGGGATTACTAGTTTACGGATCAATGAGCAGTTCTTC
14 | TRBJ1-4 | many | TRBV10-3 | TRBD1 | CAISESGTVEKLFF | TGTGCCATCAGTGAGTCGGGGACAGTAGAAAAACTGTTTTTT
12 | TRBJ1-2 | . | TRBV10-1 | . | CASSESQDGYTF | TGTGCCAGCAGTGAGTCCCAGGATGGCTACACCTTC
14 | TRBJ2-5 | many | TRBV10-2 | . | CASSESNRQETQYF | TGCGCCAGCAGTGAGTCGAACCGACAAGAGACCCAGTACTTC
19 | TRBJ2-6 | . | TRBV15 | . | CATSRDTEGRASVANFLTF | TGTGCCACCAGCAGAGATACGGAGGGCAGGGCCTCTGTGGCCAACTTCCTGACTTTC
12 | TRBJ2-1 | . | TRBV6-2/TRBV6-3 | . | CASSYAAGEQFF | TGTGCCAGCAGTTACGCAGCGGGCGAGCAGTTCTTC
12 | TRBJ2-3 | many | TRBV20-1 | . | CSARISGDTQYF | TGCAGTGCTAGGATTAGTGGGGATACGCAGTATTTT
15 | TRBJ2-2 | . | TRBV20-1 | TRBD2 | CSAPSGMANTGELFF | TGCAGTGCTCCCAGCGGGATGGCGAACACCGGGGAGCTATTTTTT
12 | TRBJ2-1 | . | TRBV5-1 | TRBD1 | CASSLRGLEQFF | TGCGCCAGCAGCTTGAGGGGGCTAGAGCAGTTCTTC
15 | TRBJ2-4 | many | TRBV5-1 | TRBD1 | CASRTQGMAKNIQYF | TGCGCCAGCCGAACACAGGGGATGGCCAAAAACATTCAGTACTTC
15 | TRBJ1-4 | . | TRBV28 | . | CASRFEGGRVEKLLF | TGTGCCAGCAGATTCGAGGGGGGGCGGGTTGAAAAACTGCTTTTT
17 | TRBJ1-4 | many | TRBV28 | TRBD1 | CASSLGQGAQANEKLFF | TGTGCCAGCAGTTTGGGGCAGGGGGCGCAAGCTAATGAAAAACTGTTTTTT
14 | TRBJ1-1 | . | TRBV24-1 | . | CATEERLLDTEAFF | TGTGCCACCGAGGAGAGGCTTTTGGACACTGAAGCTTTCTTT
12 | TRBJ2-7 | large | TRBV10-1 | . | CASSDLPGQQYF | TGCGCCAGCAGTGATTTACCGGGACAGCAGTACTTC
14 | TRBJ2-7 | many | TRBV7-2 | . | CASRLRTDAYEQYF | TGTGCCAGCAGGTTAAGGACAGACGCCTACGAGCAGTACTTC
13 | TRBJ1-1 | . | TRBV7-3 | . | CASSLTPNTEAFF | TGTGCCAGCAGCTTAACCCCGAACACTGAAGCTTTCTTT
16 | TRBJ2-6 | many | TRBV3-1 | . | CASSQVSGAGANVLTF | TGTGCCAGCAGCCAAGTGTCCGGGGCTGGGGCCAACGTCCTGACTTTC
12 | TRBJ1-2 | medium-sized | TRBV6-1 | TRBD1 | CASRQGTAGYTF | TGTGCCAGCAGGCAAGGGACAGCTGGCTACACCTTC
18 | TRBJ1-1 | . | TRBV20-1 | TRBD1 | CSARDETGDSWLNTEAFF | TGCAGTGCTAGAGACGAAACAGGGGACAGCTGGCTGAACACTGAAGCTTTCTTT
12 | TRBJ1-4 | . | TRBV5-1 | . | CASSLDREKLFF | TGCGCCAGCAGCTTGGATCGGGAAAAACTGTTTTTT
12 | TRBJ1-3 | . | TRBV6-4 | . | CASSSETNTIYF | TGTGCCAGCAGTAGTGAGACGAACACCATATATTTT
16 | TRBJ1-6 | once | TRBV13 | TRBD1 | CASSAPGDRGDSPLHF | TGTGCCAGCAGCGCCCCCGGGGACAGGGGTGACTCACCCCTCCACTTT
12 | TRBJ2-3 | many | TRBV9 | . | CASSAHGDTQYF | TGTGCCAGCAGCGCACATGGAGATACGCAGTATTTT
15 | TRBJ2-3 | many | TRBV6-1 | . | CASRGDGGVTDTQYF | TGTGCCAGCCGCGGGGACGGTGGTGTCACAGATACGCAGTATTTT